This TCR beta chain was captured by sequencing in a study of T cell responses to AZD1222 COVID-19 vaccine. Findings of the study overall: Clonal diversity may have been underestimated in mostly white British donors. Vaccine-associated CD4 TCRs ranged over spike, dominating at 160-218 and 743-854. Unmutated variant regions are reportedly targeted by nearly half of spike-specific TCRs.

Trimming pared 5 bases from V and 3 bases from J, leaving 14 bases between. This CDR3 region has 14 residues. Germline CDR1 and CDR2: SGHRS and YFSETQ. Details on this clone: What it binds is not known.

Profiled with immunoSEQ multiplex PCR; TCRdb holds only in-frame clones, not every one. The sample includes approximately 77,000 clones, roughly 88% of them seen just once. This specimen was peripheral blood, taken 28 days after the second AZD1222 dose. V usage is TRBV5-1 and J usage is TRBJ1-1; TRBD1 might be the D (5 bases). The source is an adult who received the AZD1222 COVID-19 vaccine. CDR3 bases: TGCGCCAGCAGAATATTCGGGGGGGACACTGAAGCTTTCTTT. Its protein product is CASRIFGGDTEAFF.